The rows below give T cell receptor beta chains drawn from one sample of a study of T cell responses to AZD1222 COVID-19 vaccine. The protocol was immunoSEQ multiplex PCR, while the TCRdb copy is restricted to in-frame clones and leaves out a portion. Of some 80,000 clones in the sample, 86% were seen once. Sequenced material: peripheral blood, taken on day 0 of AZD1222 vaccination. Every receptor here comes from an adult in good health. Each CDR3 is given with its conserved first and last residue. The D gene is left open where the match is weak. Clone size is given for some rows only: seen once, a few or many times, or a class if the clone is expanded.

TRBJ1-5 - TRBV3-1/TRBV3-2 - CASSQDGPDYSNQPQHF TGTGCCAGCAGCCAAGATGGGCCAGATTATAGCAATCAGCCCCAGCATTTT
TRBJ1-2 - TRBV28 - CASSLRQLDGYTF TGTGCCAGCAGTTTACGGCAGCTGGATGGCTACACCTTC
TRBJ2-7 - TRBV3-1/TRBV3-2 - CASSQDLVSYEQYF TGTGCCAGCAGCCAAGATCTGGTTTCCTACGAGCAGTACTTC
TRBJ1-1 few TRBV5-4 - CASSLLAGTEAFF TGTGCCAGCAGCTTGCTAGCGGGCACTGAAGCTTTCTTT
TRBJ1-2 - TRBV30 - CAWSVTASSTF TGTGCCTGGAGTGTAACCGCCTCGTCCACCTTC
TRBJ2-7 - TRBV4-1 TRBD2 CASSQVLSGGGTYEQYF TGCGCCAGCAGCCAAGTTCTGAGCGGGGGGGGTACCTACGAGCAGTACTTC
TRBJ2-5 - TRBV15 TRBD2 CATSKSTSGTYQETQYF TGTGCCACCAGCAAGTCGACTAGCGGGACGTACCAAGAGACCCAGTACTTC
TRBJ1-1 - TRBV14 - CASSQDLGGLDTEAFF TGTGCCAGCAGCCAAGATCTAGGGGGTCTGGACACTGAAGCTTTCTTT
TRBJ1-1 - TRBV5-6 - CASSRGFVPGHTEAFF TGTGCCAGCAGCCGGGGGTTTGTACCCGGCCACACTGAAGCTTTCTTT
TRBJ2-5 - TRBV18 - CASSPLGPPGQETQYF TGTGCCAGCTCACCGCTGGGGCCCCCGGGTCAAGAGACCCAGTACTTC
TRBJ2-5 - TRBV29-1 TRBD2 CSVDTSGSLETQYF TGCAGCGTTGACACTAGCGGGAGTCTCGAGACCCAGTACTTC
TRBJ2-3 - TRBV5-1 TRBD1 CASSAGGTGGPDTQYF TGCGCCAGCAGCGCTGGGGGGACAGGGGGCCCAGATACGCAGTATTTT
TRBJ1-1 - TRBV19 - CASSIGPGTEAFF TGTGCCAGTAGTATCGGGCCCGGTACTGAAGCTTTCTTT
TRBJ1-4 - TRBV29-1 - CSVAGPGMEKLFF TGCAGCGTCGCGGGGCCCGGAATGGAAAAACTGTTTTTT
TRBJ2-5 - TRBV3-1/TRBV3-2 - CASSQSTGSETQYF TGTGCCAGCAGCCAGAGCACAGGGTCCGAGACCCAGTACTTC
TRBJ2-7 - TRBV9 TRBD1 CASSVGTGGLEQYF TGTGCCAGCAGCGTCGGGACAGGGGGCCTCGAGCAGTACTTC
TRBJ2-1 - TRBV15 - CATSVSRGIGEQFF TGTGCCACCAGCGTTAGCCGGGGCATAGGTGAGCAGTTCTTC
TRBJ2-1 few TRBV5-1 TRBD1 CASSLGDSYNEQFF TGCGCCAGCAGCTTGGGGGACAGCTACAATGAGCAGTTCTTC
TRBJ2-2 - TRBV19 - CASRVSTGELFF TGTGCCAGTAGGGTTAGTACCGGGGAGCTGTTTTTT
TRBJ2-4 few TRBV24-1 - CATSDHPGDLAKNIQYF TGTGCCACCAGTGACCACCCAGGTGATCTAGCCAAAAACATTCAGTACTTC
TRBJ1-5 - TRBV23-1 - CASIERVRPQHF TGCGCCAGCATCGAAAGAGTGAGGCCCCAGCATTTT
TRBJ1-3 - TRBV4-2 - CASSDTRSGNTIYF TGTGCCAGCAGCGATACTCGCTCTGGAAACACCATATATTTT
TRBJ2-2 - TRBV27 - CASSLGGDTGELFF TGTGCCAGCAGTTTAGGGGGAGACACCGGGGAGCTGTTTTTT
TRBJ2-2 few TRBV7-9 TRBD1 CASSYLGQATGELFF TGTGCCAGCAGCTACCTTGGACAGGCAACCGGGGAGCTGTTTTTT
TRBJ2-7 - TRBV6-5 TRBD1 CASRQTGLSEQYF TGTGCCAGCAGGCAGACAGGGTTAAGCGAGCAGTACTTC
TRBJ2-2 - TRBV10-3 - CATRAGELFF TGTGCCACTAGGGCTGGGGAGCTGTTTTTT
TRBJ1-5 - TRBV24-1 - CATSDTNQPQHF TGTGCCACCAGTGATACCAATCAGCCCCAGCATTTT